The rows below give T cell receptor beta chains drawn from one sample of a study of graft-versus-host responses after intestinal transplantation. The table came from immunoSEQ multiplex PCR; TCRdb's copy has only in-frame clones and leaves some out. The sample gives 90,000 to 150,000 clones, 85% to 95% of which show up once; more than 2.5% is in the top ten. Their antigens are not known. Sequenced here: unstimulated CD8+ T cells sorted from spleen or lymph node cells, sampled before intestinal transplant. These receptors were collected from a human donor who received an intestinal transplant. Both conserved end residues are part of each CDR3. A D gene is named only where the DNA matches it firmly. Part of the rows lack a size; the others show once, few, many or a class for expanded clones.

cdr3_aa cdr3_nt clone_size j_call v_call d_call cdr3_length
CASSSGTGSGTEAFF TGTGCCAGCAGCTCGGGGACAGGGTCAGGCACTGAAGCTTTCTTT . TRBJ1-1 TRBV13 TRBD1 15
CASSPLAGWETDTQYF TGTGCCAGCTCACCTTTAGCGGGATGGGAAACAGATACGCAGTATTTT . TRBJ2-3 TRBV18 TRBD2 16
CASTPNLRGHQPQHF TGCGCCAGCACCCCGAACTTGAGGGGGCATCAGCCCCAGCATTTT . TRBJ1-5 TRBV4-3 TRBD1 15
CASSYSRQGEAFF TGTGCCAGCAGTTACTCGAGACAGGGCGAAGCTTTCTTT once TRBJ1-1 TRBV6-5 TRBD1 13
CASSPSQGAGANVLTF TGTGCCAGCAGCCCTAGTCAGGGGGCTGGGGCCAACGTCCTGACTTTC . TRBJ2-6 TRBV7-8 TRBD1 16
CASSPLGRDSVNEQFF TGTGCCAGCAGCCCACTTGGGAGGGATTCGGTTAATGAGCAGTTCTTC . TRBJ2-1 TRBV9 TRBD2 16
CASSLVSTLGGETQYF TGTGCCAGCAGCTTAGTATCTACCCTCGGTGGAGAGACCCAGTACTTC . TRBJ2-5 TRBV7-9 . 16
CASGGGGRHTEAFF TGTGCCAGCGGCGGCGGGGGGAGGCACACTGAAGCTTTCTTT . TRBJ1-1 TRBV9 . 14
CAWMLAPTNTGELFF TGTGCCTGGATGTTAGCGCCGACGAACACCGGGGAGCTGTTTTTT . TRBJ2-2 TRBV30 . 15
CASSAGGNQPQHF TGTGCCAGCTCGGCGGGAGGCAATCAGCCCCAGCATTTT . TRBJ1-5 TRBV9 . 13
CASSPTVEETQYF TGTGCCAGCAGCCCGACGGTAGAGGAGACCCAGTACTTC . TRBJ2-5 TRBV13 . 13
CASSLNQGPYEQYF TGTGCCAGCAGTTTAAACCAGGGACCCTACGAGCAGTACTTC . TRBJ2-7 TRBV27 . 14
CGGQDLGEQYF TGTGGAGGGCAGGACCTTGGCGAGCAGTACTTC . TRBJ2-7 TRBV30 . 11
CASSQQGARRYEQYF TGTGCCAGCAGCCAACAGGGGGCAAGGAGGTACGAGCAGTACTTC . TRBJ2-7 TRBV14 TRBD1 15
CVTTSKLYNEQFF TGTGTCACGACTAGCAAACTTTACAATGAGCAGTTCTTC . TRBJ2-1 TRBV15 TRBD2 13
CASTAGGTDTQYF TGCGCCAGCACCGCGGGGGGCACAGATACGCAGTATTTT once TRBJ2-3 TRBV10-2 TRBD2 13
CASSLGSGTSYEQYF TGTGCCAGCAGCTTAGGGTCCGGGACATCCTACGAGCAGTACTTC . TRBJ2-7 TRBV7-9 . 15
CASSPPPGAYTF TGCGCCAGCAGCCCCCCGCCGGGGGCGTACACCTTC . TRBJ1-2 TRBV4-1 . 12
CASSELKSSYNEQFF TGTGCCAGCAGTGAACTCAAGAGCTCCTACAATGAGCAGTTCTTC . TRBJ2-1 TRBV2 . 15
CASSAGMNSPLHF TGTGCCAGCAGTGCCGGGATGAATTCACCCCTCCACTTT . TRBJ1-6 TRBV6-6 . 13
CASSIGTSVYNEQFF TGTGCCAGTAGTATTGGGACTAGCGTATACAATGAGCAGTTCTTC . TRBJ2-1 TRBV19 TRBD2 15
CASSYGQGSYEQYF TGTGCCAGCAGTTACGGACAGGGATCCTACGAGCAGTACTTC . TRBJ2-7 TRBV6-5 TRBD1 14
CASSPGDPWKNTGELFF TGTGCCAGCTCACCAGGCGACCCATGGAAAAACACCGGGGAGCTGTTTTTT . TRBJ2-2 TRBV18 . 17
CASSRGPPENYEQYF TGCGCCAGCAGCCGCGGGCCCCCGGAAAACTACGAGCAGTACTTC . TRBJ2-7 TRBV5-1 . 15
CASSSTGALNEKLFF TGTGCCAGCAGCTCCACAGGGGCCCTTAATGAAAAACTGTTTTTT . TRBJ1-4 TRBV7-9 TRBD1 15
CASTAGQGVHEQYF TGTGCCAGCACCGCCGGACAGGGGGTCCACGAGCAGTACTTC . TRBJ2-7 TRBV11-2 TRBD1 14
CASSLTGPSYEQYF TGTGCCAGCAGCCTGACAGGTCCCTCCTACGAGCAGTACTTT . TRBJ2-7 TRBV7-9 . 14
CATSTRTVDGGYTF TGTGCCACCAGCACCCGGACAGTGGACGGTGGCTACACCTTC . TRBJ1-2 TRBV15 . 14
CASSLLWAGQSSYEQYF TGTGCCAGCAGCTTGCTTTGGGCGGGACAGTCCTCCTACGAGCAGTACTTC . TRBJ2-7 TRBV5-6 . 17